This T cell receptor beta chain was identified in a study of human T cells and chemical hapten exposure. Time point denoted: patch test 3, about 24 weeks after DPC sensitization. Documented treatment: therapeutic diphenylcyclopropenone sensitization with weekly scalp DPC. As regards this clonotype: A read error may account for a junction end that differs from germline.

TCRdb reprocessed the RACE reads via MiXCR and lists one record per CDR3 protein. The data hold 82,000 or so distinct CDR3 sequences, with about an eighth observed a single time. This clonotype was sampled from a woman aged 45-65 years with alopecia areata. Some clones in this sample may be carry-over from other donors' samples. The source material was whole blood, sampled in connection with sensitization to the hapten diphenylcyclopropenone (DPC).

The CDR3 DNA reads as TGTGCCAGCAGTTTATTTAACGGGAGGGGCTCGCTCTTC. It codes for CASSLFNGRGSLF. The gene calls are TRBV12-3 or TRBV12-4 and TRBJ2-1, with 8 bases identical to TRBD2. There are 13 residues in the CDR3.